This T cell receptor beta chain was sequenced in a study of cytomegalovirus exposure and HLA in healthy donors. About this clone itself: What it binds is not known.

General observations from the study: About 87% or about 30% of the time was how often most TCR beta V segments were productive, according to an earlier analysis. Researchers reported that a few CMV-associated chains were confirmed in vitro as CMV antigen-specific. Some public TCRs appeared in many individuals, while most sequences were rare.

PCR amplification relied on 60 Vbeta primers (plus 13 Jbeta primers). TCRdb's copy holds only in-frame clones and misses some; the assay was immunoSEQ multiplex PCR. The sample holds 200,000 to 250,000 clones, over 65% seen once. Germline CDR1 LNHDA, CDR2 SQIVND (reference sequence). There are 16 residues in the CDR3. V was clipped by 5 bases and J by 0 bases, with 16 bases between them. Sequencing was performed on PBMCs. The receptor comes from a man between 18 and 35 years old in good health and CMV-seronegative. The genes are TRBV19 and TRBJ1-1; D is unclear. The CDR3 spells CASSALGELMNTEAFF. CDR3 nucleotides: TGTGCCAGTAGTGCCTTGGGAGAACTCATGAACACTGAAGCTTTCTTT.